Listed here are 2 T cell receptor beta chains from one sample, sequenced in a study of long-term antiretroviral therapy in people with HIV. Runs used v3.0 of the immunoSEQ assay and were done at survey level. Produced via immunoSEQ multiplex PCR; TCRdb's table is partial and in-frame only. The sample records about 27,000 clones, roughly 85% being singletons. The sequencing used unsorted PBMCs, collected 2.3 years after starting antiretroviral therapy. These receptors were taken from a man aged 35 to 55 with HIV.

CDR3 protein: CASSQSRRRGYF. The DNA of the CDR3 is TGCGCCAGCAGTCAATCACGCCGTCGCGGGTACTTC. V usage is TRBV23-1 and J usage is TRBJ2-7; D is ambiguous. TRBV23-1 is an open reading frame, and its role is uncertain. V lost 0 bases and J lost 12, with 12 bases in between. This CDR3 is built from 12 residues.

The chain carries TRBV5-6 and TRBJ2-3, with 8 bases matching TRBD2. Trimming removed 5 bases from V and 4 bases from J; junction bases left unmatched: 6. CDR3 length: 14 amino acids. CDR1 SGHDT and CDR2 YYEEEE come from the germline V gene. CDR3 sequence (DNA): TGTGCCAGCAGGCGGGAGGAGATGGCAGATACGCAGTATTTT. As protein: CASRREEMADTQYF. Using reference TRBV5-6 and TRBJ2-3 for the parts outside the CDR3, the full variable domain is DAGVTQSPTHLIKTRGQQVTLRCSPKSGHDTVSWYQQALGQGPQFIFQYYEEEERQRGNFPDRFSGHQFPNYSSELNVNALLLGDSALYLCASRREEMADTQYFGPGTRLTVL.